These 8 T cell receptor beta chains were all obtained from the same sample, sequenced in a study of post-analysis software for immune sequencing data. Study-wide points: Among 5 or 6 TRBV segments more frequent in patients than controls were TRBV5-6, TRBV5-1 and TRBV20-1.

Antigens of these TCRs are unknown. Researchers reported that TCR beta cDNA libraries carried unique molecular identifiers. TCRdb called the PCR reads again in MiXCR, with one record for every CDR3 protein. The table has around 400,000 distinct CDR3 sequences, approximately 33% seen once. Sequences were obtained from blood. These receptors all come from a girl between 10 and 17 years old with multiple sclerosis.

This rearrangement joins TRBV7-9 to TRBJ1-2, with 8 bases lining up with TRBD1. Germline lookup yields CDR1 SEHNR and CDR2 FQNEAQ (reference sequence). The V gene end was trimmed by 2 bases and the J gene end by 3 bases; junction bases not matched to a gene: 8. This CDR3 is built from 16 residues. The CDR3 region is CASSLSRGLRDYGYTF. Written as DNA, the CDR3 is TGTGCCAGCAGCTTATCCAGGGGGCTTAGAGACTATGGCTACACCTTC.

V usage is TRBV12-3 or TRBV12-4 and J usage is TRBJ1-5, with unresolved D. The CDR3 extends over 15 amino acids. The ends were cut back, 6 bases at V and 0 bases at J, with 12 bases in the middle. CDR3 amino acids: CASREGGNSNQPQHF. CDR3 sequence (DNA): TGTGCCAGCAGGGAAGGAGGGAATAGCAATCAGCCCCAGCATTTT.

This clonotype occurred a few times. The V and J genes are TRBV5-1 and TRBJ2-5, with 7 bases that match TRBD2. The CDR3 contains 14 residues. The ends lost 3 bases at V and 1 base at J; junction bases unmatched: 3. Germline CDR1 SGHRS, CDR2 YFSETQ. CDR3 DNA: TGCGCCAGCAGCTCTAGCGGCTCCCAAGAGACCCAGTACTTC. Amino acid sequence: CASSSSGSQETQYF. Supplemented by reference TRBV5-1 and TRBJ2-5, the full variable domain reads KAGVTQTPRYLIKTRGQQVTLSCSPISGHRSVSWYQQTPGQGLQFLFEYFSETQRNKGNFPGRFSGRQFSNSRSEMNVSTLELGDSALYLCASSSSGSQETQYFGPGTRLLVL.

This chain joins TRBV4-3 and TRBJ2-1, with TRBD1 matching 9 bases. The length of the CDR3 is 16 residues. Germline V gives CDR1 LGHNA, CDR2 YSLEER. Trimming cost V 0 bases and J 3 bases; bases outside gene matches: 3. The CDR3 DNA reads as TGCGCCAGCAGCCAAGACGGGACAGGGTTCTACAATGAGCAGTTCTTC. Translation: CASSQDGTGFYNEQFF.

This clonotype was counted between two and nine times. The genes are TRBV9 and TRBJ1-1; D gene unclear. V was pared by 3 bases and J by 4 bases, with 16 bases between. CDR1 is SGDLS and CDR2 is YYNGEE in the germline V gene. The CDR3 totals 15 residues. CDR3 residues: CASSAGWETGTEAFF. As DNA, the CDR3 is TGTGCCAGCAGCGCGGGGTGGGAGACGGGCACTGAAGCTTTCTTT.

The rearrangement uses TRBV5-1 and TRBJ2-1; TRBD1 or TRBD2 may be the D gene (5 bases each). V lost 1 base to trimming and J lost 0 bases, with 11 bases between them. The CDR3 covers 16 residues. Per the germline V gene, CDR1 is SGHRS and CDR2 is YFSETQ. Written as DNA, the CDR3 is TGCGCCAGCAGCTTGTGGGGGACCAGCTCCTACAATGAGCAGTTCTTC. It is translated as CASSLWGTSSYNEQFF.

This clonotype turned up a few times. The chain employs TRBV6-5 and TRBJ2-7, with 9 bases aligning to TRBD1. This CDR3 is 15 amino acids long. J gave up 2 bases and V 3 bases, and 5 bases lay outside the gene matches. Germline V lookup: CDR1 MNHEY, CDR2 SVGAGI. CDR3 protein: CASSYGGQGPYEQYF. CDR3 DNA: TGTGCCAGCAGTTATGGGGGACAGGGTCCCTACGAGCAGTACTTC.

The genes are TRBV9 and TRBJ1-5, with a weak D call TRBD1 (6 bases). There are 18 residues in the CDR3. The germline V gene encodes CDR1 SGDLS and CDR2 YYNGEE. V gave up 0 bases and J gave up 3 bases, with 19 bases separating them. In DNA form, the CDR3 reads TGTGCCAGCAGCGTAGGGGGGCTCAACAGGGCCACCAATCAGCCCCAGCATTTT. It translates to CASSVGGLNRATNQPQHF.